Below are 5 T cell receptor beta chains sequenced from a single sample in a study of blood T cells in healthy people across ages (dated by TCRdb to 2015 to 2017). The receptor library was made with 5' RACE. The reads were generated on an Illumina HiSeq 2500. A second 7 to 11 cycle PCR used a sample-barcoded 5' primer and a J-beta primer mix. The raw public reads went through TCRdb reprocessing: fastp at Q25, MiXCR clone calling, in-frame beta chains kept. For every CDR3 protein sequence, its rows merge into one entry that carries the most common genes and DNA. Within this sample are over 1,300,000 distinct CDR3 sequences, with roughly 64% of them counted one time only. Jointly, the top ten make up under 8.5% of the sample. Input material: blood. The receptors derive from a man younger than 35 in good health.

This clonotype showed up just a few times. V gene TRBV4-1 combines with J gene TRBJ2-4; TRBD2 agrees at 7 bases. This CDR3 contains 17 residues. CDR1 is MGHRA, CDR2 YSYEKL, per germline. V lost 1 base, J lost 1 base, and 7 bases stayed unmatched. This CDR3 is CASSQAQRRGAKNIQYF. CDR3 sequence (DNA): TGCGCCAGCAGCCAAGCCCAAAGGCGGGGGGCCAAAAACATTCAGTACTTC.

The J gene is TRBJ2-7, the V gene TRBV7-2; 7 bases align to TRBD1. Per germline, CDR1 SGHTA and CDR2 FQGNSA. This CDR3 has 14 amino acids. The J segment lost 7 bases and the V segment lost 5 bases, leaving 11 bases of the junction unmatched. CDR3: CASSLRQGNGEQYF. CDR3 coding DNA: TGTGCCAGCAGCCTCCGACAGGGTAATGGAGAGCAGTACTTC.

This chain connects TRBV6-1 to TRBJ2-7; TRBD1 might be the D (5 bases). Looked up from germline, CDR1 is MNHNS and CDR2 is SASEGT. The CDR3 extends over 12 amino acids. Deletions cut 8 bases from V and 0 bases from J, with 8 bases between. The CDR3 loop is CASAGYSYEQYF. In DNA, the CDR3 is TGTGCCAGCGCAGGGTACTCCTACGAGCAGTACTTC.

This clonotype was picked up one time. One end of the junction does not line up with germline, which may come from a read error. The gene calls are TRBV29-1 and TRBJ2-1; 7 bases are shared with TRBD2. Germline V gene sequence: CDR1 SQVTM, CDR2 ANQGSEA. The length of the CDR3 is 14 residues. The CDR3 here is CSAWGSGLYNEQLF. CDR3 nucleotide sequence: TGCAGCGCCTGGGGTAGCGGGCTTTACAATGAGCAGTTATTC.

A few counts support this clonotype. The rearrangement uses TRBV2 and TRBJ1-2; perhaps TRBD1 as D (5 bases). V lost 2 bases to trimming and J lost 3 bases, with 10 bases between them. There are 14 residues in the CDR3. Germline V CDR1 and CDR2: SNHLY, FYNNEI. Here the CDR3 DNA reads TGTGCCAGCAGTGAAAAAGGGGTTTACTATGGCTACACCTTC. It translates to CASSEKGVYYGYTF.